One T cell receptor beta chain is described in this entry. Its matching antigen is unknown. TCR beta CDR3 regions were amplified from RNA. A first-round RT-PCR of the TCR CDR3 used the HTBI primer set. From the multiplex PCR reads, TCRdb called clonotypes with MiXCR, one entry per CDR3 protein. Here the sample spans about 610,000 distinct CDR3 sequences, 15% to 20% being singletons. Exclusion criteria comprised uncontrolled infection, other autoimmune disease, pregnancy or lactation. Clinical symptoms, serum thyroxine, TRAb, thyroid ultrasound and orbital computed tomography informed diagnoses. This specimen belongs to a study of T cells in Graves' hyperthyroidism and ophthalmopathy. General study points: In validation, the model predicted ophthalmopathy. These predictions came a median approximately six months before onset.

The receptor's source is a woman in her forties with Graves' ophthalmopathy. Sequencing used blood.

CDR3 sequence reads: CASTVLAGGYPETQYF. CDR3 DNA: TGTGCCAGCACGGTTTTGGCGGGAGGGTACCCGGAGACCCAGTACTTC. The chain carries TRBV2 and TRBJ2-5; 9 nucleotides align to TRBD2. From germline, CDR1 is SNHLY and CDR2 FYNNEI. The CDR3 runs to 16 residues. J lost 5 bases, V lost 7 bases, and 14 bases had no gene match.